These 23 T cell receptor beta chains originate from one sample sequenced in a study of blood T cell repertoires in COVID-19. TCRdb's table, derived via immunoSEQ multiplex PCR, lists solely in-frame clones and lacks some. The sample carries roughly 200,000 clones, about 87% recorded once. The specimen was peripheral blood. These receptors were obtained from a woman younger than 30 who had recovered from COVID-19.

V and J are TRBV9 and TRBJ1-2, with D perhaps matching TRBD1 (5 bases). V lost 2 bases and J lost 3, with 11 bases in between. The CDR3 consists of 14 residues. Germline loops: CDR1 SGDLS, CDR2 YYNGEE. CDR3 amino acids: CASSVRPQDYGYTF. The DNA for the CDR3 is TGTGCCAGCAGCGTTCGACCACAGGACTATGGCTACACCTTC.

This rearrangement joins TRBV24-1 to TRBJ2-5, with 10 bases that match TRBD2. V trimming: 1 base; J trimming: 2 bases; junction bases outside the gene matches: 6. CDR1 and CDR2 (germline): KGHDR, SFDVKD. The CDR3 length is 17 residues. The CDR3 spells CATSDLGLAGVQETQYF. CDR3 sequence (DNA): TGTGCCACCAGTGATTTAGGTCTAGCGGGGGTACAAGAGACCCAGTACTTC.

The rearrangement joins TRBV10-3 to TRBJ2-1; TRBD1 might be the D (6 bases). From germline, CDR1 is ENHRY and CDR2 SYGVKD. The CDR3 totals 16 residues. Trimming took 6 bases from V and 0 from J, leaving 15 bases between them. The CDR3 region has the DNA TGTGCCATCAGCGGGGATGGGACATTCTCCTACAATGAGCAGTTCTTC. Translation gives CAISGDGTFSYNEQFF.

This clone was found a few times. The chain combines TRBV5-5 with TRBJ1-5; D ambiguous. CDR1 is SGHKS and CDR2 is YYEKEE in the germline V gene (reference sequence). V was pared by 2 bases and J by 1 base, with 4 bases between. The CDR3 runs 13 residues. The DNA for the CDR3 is TGTGCCAGCAGCTTTTTAAGCAATCAGCCCCAGCATTTT. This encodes CASSFLSNQPQHF. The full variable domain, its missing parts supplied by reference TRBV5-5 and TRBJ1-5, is DAGVTQSPTHLIKTRGQQVTLRCSPISGHKSVSWYQQVLGQGPQFIFQYYEKEERGRGNFPDRFSARQFPNYSSELNVNALLLGDSALYLCASSFLSNQPQHFGDGTRLSIL.

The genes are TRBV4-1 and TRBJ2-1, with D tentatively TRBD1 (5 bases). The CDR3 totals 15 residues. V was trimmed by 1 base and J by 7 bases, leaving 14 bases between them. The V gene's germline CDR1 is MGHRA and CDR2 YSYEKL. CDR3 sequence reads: CASSQAVTAPNEQFF. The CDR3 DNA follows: TGCGCCAGCAGCCAAGCGGTGACAGCACCAAATGAGCAGTTCTTC.

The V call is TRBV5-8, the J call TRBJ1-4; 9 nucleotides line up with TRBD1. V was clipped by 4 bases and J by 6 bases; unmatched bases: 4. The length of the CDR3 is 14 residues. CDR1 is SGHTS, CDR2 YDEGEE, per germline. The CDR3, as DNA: TGTGCCAGCAGCCAGGACAGGGGTGATGAAAAACTGTTTTTT. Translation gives CASSQDRGDEKLFF.

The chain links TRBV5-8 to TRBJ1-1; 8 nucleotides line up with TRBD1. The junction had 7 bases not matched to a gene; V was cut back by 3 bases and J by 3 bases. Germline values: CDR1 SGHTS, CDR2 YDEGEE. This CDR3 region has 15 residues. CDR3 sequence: CASSWDRTGYTEAFF. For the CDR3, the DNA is TGTGCCAGCAGCTGGGATCGGACAGGGTACACTGAAGCTTTCTTT.

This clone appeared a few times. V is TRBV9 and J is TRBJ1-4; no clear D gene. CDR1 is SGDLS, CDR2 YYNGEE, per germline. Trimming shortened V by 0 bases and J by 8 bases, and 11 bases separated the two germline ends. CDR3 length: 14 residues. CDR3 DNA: TGTGCCAGCAGCGTAGGTCGGACGGGAGAAAAACTGTTTTTT. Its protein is CASSVGRTGEKLFF.

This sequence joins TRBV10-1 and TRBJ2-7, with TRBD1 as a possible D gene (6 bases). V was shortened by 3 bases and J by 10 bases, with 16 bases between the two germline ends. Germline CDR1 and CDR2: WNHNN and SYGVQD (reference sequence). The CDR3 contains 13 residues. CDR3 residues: CASSDRGRGGQYF. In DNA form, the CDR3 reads TGCGCCAGCAGTGACCGAGGCAGGGGCGGCCAGTACTTC.

The CDR3, as DNA: TGTGCCAGCAGCACTTCTAGCGGGAGGAGTAAAGGTGAGCAGTTCTTC. Translating it yields CASSTSSGRSKGEQFF. This chain uses TRBV7-3 with TRBJ2-1, with TRBD2 matching over 11 bases. Germline V gene data show CDR1 as SGHTA and CDR2 as FQGTGA. The CDR3 covers 16 residues. With 5 bases clipped from V and 9 bases from J, the junction kept 12 bases outside the gene matches. The full variable domain, rest sourced from reference TRBV7-3 and TRBJ2-1, is GAGVSQTPSNKVTEKGKYVELRCDPISGHTALYWYRQSLGQGPEFLIYFQGTGAADDSGLPNDRFFAVRPEGSVSTLKIQRTERGDSAVYLCASSTSSGRSKGEQFFGPGTRLTVL.

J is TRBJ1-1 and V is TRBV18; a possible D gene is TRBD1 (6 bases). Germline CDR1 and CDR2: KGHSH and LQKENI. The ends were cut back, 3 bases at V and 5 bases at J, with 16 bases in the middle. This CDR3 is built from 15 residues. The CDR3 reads CASSPAGAVRTEAFF. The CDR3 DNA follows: TGTGCCAGCTCACCTGCGGGGGCCGTGAGAACTGAAGCTTTCTTT.

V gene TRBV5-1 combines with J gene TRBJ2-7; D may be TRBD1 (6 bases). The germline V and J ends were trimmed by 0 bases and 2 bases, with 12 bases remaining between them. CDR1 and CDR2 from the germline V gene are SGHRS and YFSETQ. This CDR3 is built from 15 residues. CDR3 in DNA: TGCGCCAGCAGCTTGGATGGGACACAAGCCTACGAGCAGTACTTC. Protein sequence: CASSLDGTQAYEQYF.

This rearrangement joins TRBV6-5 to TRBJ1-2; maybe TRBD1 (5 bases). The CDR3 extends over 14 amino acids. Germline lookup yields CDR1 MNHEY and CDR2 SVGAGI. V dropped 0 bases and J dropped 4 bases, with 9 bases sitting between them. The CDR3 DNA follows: TGTGCCAGCAGTTACTCGAAAGGGGCCTATGGCTACACCTTC. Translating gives CASSYSKGAYGYTF.

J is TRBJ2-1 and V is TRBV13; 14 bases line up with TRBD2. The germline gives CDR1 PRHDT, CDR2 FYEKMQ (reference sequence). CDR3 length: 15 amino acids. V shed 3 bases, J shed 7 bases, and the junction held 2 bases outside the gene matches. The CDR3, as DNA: TGTGCCAGCAGCTTGACTAGCGGGGGGGCAAATGAGCAGTTCTTC. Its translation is CASSLTSGGANEQFF.

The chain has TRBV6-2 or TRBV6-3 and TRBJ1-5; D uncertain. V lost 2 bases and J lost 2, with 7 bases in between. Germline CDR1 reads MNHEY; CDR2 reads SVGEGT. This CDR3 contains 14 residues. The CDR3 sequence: CASSYGGGNQPQHF. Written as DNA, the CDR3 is TGTGCCAGCAGTTACGGTGGAGGCAATCAGCCCCAGCATTTT.

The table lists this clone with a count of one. This chain's CDR3 is CASSLTWANEQFF. CDR3 sequence (DNA): TGTGCCAGCAGCTTAACTTGGGCGAATGAGCAGTTCTTC. The chain couples TRBV7-2 to TRBJ2-1; D not certain. The germline V gene encodes CDR1 SGHTA and CDR2 FQGNSA. The CDR3 sequence is 13 residues long. V lost 2 bases, J lost 7 bases, and 9 bases lay in between.

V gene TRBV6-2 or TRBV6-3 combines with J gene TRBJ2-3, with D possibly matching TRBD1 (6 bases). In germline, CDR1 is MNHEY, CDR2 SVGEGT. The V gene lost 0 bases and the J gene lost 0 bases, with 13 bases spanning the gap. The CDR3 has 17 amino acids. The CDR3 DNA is TGTGCCAGCAGTTACTCTGGCTTGGACAGAAGCACAGATACGCAGTATTTT. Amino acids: CASSYSGLDRSTDTQYF.

CDR3: CASSLGVAGGQETQYF. As DNA, the CDR3 is TGTGCCAGCAGCTTAGGGGTAGCGGGGGGCCAAGAGACCCAGTACTTC. The chain combines TRBV7-6 with TRBJ2-5; 10 nucleotides match TRBD2. Trimming took 1 base from V and 1 from J; bases not matched to a gene: 3. The germline gives CDR1 SGHVS, CDR2 FNYEAQ. There are 16 residues in the CDR3.

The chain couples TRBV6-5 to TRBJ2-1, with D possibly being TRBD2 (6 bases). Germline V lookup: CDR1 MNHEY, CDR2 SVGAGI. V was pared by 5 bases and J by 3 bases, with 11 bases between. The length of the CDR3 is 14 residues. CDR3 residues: CASSKGLLYNEQFF. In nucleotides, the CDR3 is TGTGCCAGCAGTAAGGGACTCCTCTACAATGAGCAGTTCTTC.

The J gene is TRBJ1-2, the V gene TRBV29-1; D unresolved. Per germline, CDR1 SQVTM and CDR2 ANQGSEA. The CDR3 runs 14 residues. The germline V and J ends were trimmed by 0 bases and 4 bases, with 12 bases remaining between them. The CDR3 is CSVEDLAVGYGYTF. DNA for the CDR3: TGCAGCGTTGAAGATCTTGCGGTCGGCTATGGCTACACCTTC.

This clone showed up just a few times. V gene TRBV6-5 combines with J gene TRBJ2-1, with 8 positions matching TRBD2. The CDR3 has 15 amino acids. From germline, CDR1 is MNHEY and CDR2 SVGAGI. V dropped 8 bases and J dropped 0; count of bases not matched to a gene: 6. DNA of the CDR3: TGTGCCAGCGGCTTTAGCGGGGCCTCCTACAATGAGCAGTTCTTC. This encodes CASGFSGASYNEQFF.

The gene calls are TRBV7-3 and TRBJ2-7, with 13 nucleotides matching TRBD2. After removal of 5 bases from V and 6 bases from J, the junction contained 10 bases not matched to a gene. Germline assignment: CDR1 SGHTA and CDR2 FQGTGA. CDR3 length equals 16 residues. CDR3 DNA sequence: TGTGCCAGCAGCCCTATCCCGGGACTAGCGGGACGCGAGCAGTACGTC. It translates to CASSPIPGLAGREQYV.

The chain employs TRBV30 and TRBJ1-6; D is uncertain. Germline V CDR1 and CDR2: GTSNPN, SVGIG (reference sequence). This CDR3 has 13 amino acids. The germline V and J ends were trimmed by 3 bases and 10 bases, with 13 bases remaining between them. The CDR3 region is CAWRSLGESPLHF. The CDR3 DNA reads TGTGCCTGGAGGAGCCTCGGGGAGTCACCCCTCCACTTT.